Shown below are 3 T cell receptor beta chains from a single sample sequenced in a study of CD4 T cells in relation to SARS-CoV-2 and coronaviruses. The antigens of these receptors remain unknown. CD4+ T cells from unexposed donors were obtained before the COVID-19 pandemic (2011-2018). CD4+ T cells were isolated from the cells after around 10 days of culture. TCRdb's copy holds only in-frame clones and misses some; the assay was immunoSEQ multiplex PCR. Seen here are tens of thousands of clones, 75% to 85% observed once, and the top ten hold just over 20%. The sample consisted of CD4+ T cells from PBMCs, cultured in vitro. The source of these receptors is a human donor in good health.

The sample holds a few counts of this clone. The CDR3 sequence: CAIRDTTSGKTQYF. The CDR3 region has the DNA TGTGCCATCAGGGATACGACTAGCGGGAAGACCCAGTACTTC. This chain uses TRBV10-3 with TRBJ2-5; TRBD2 aligns across 11 bases. The germline gives CDR1 ENHRY, CDR2 SYGVKD. With 6 bases clipped from V and 6 bases from J, the junction kept 6 bases outside the gene matches. The CDR3 extends over 14 amino acids.

V gene TRBV4-3 combines with J gene TRBJ1-2, with D tentatively TRBD1 (6 bases). Germline V lookup: CDR1 LGHNA, CDR2 YSLEER. V was pared by 0 bases and J by 2 bases, with 19 bases between. The CDR3 length is 18 residues. The CDR3 is CASSQDVGGAYNNYGYTF. DNA of the CDR3: TGCGCCAGCAGCCAAGATGTGGGGGGCGCGTATAACAACTATGGCTACACCTTC.

This chain joins TRBV9 and TRBJ1-1; 9 bases align to TRBD1. The CDR3 runs 14 residues. Per germline, CDR1 SGDLS and CDR2 YYNGEE. The V and J ends lost 4 bases and 6 bases, in that order; junction bases with no gene match: 7. CDR3 protein: CASSPRRDRAEAFF. CDR3 coding DNA: TGTGCCAGCAGCCCCAGACGGGACAGGGCTGAAGCTTTCTTT. Full variable domain (missing parts from reference TRBV9 and TRBJ1-1): DSGVTQTPKHLITATGQRVTLRCSPRSGDLSVYWYQQSLDQGLQFLIQYYNGEERAKGNILERFSAQQFPDLHSELNLSSLELGDSALYFCASSPRRDRAEAFFGQGTRLTVV.